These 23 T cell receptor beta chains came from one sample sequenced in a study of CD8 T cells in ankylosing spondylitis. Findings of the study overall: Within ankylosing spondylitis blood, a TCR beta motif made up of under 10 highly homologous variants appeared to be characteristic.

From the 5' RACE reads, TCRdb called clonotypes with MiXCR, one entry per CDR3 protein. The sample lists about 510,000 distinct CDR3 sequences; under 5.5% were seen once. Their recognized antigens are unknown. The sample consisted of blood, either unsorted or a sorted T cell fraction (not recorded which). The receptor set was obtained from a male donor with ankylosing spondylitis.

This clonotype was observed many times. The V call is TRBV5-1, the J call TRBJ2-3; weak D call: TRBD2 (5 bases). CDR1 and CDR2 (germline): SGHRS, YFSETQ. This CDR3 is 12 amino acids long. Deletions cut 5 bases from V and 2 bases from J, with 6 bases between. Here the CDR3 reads CASREATDTQYF. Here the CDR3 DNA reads TGCGCCAGCAGGGAGGCCACAGATACGCAGTATTTT.

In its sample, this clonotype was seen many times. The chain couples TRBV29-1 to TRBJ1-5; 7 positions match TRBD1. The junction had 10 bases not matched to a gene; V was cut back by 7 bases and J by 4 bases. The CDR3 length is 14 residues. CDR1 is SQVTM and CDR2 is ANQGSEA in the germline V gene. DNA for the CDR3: TGCAGCGCGACAGGGCTGGGACAAAATCAGCCCCAGCATTTT. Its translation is CSATGLGQNQPQHF.

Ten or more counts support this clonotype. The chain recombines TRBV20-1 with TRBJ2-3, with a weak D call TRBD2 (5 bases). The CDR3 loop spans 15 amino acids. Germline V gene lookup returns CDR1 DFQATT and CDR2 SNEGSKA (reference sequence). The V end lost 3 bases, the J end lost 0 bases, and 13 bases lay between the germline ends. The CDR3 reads CSASSASMSTDTQYF. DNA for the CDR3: TGCAGTGCTAGTTCTGCTAGCATGAGCACAGATACGCAGTATTTT.

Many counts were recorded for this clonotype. CDR3 sequence reads: CASSLDSSYEQYF. CDR3 DNA sequence: TGTGCCAGCAGCTTGGACAGTTCCTACGAGCAGTACTTC. The chain recombines TRBV27 with TRBJ2-7; tentatively, D is TRBD1 (6 bases). The germline V gene has CDR1 MNHEY and CDR2 SMNVEV (reference sequence). Trimming took 6 bases from V and 1 from J, leaving 10 bases between them. The CDR3 has 13 amino acids.

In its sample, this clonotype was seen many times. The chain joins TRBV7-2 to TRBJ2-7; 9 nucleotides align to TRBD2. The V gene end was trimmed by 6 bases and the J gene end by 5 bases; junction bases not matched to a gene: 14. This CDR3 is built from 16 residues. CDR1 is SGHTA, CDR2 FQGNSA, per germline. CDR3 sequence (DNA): TGTGCCAGCAGTTACACCCCGACTAGCGGAGGAAACGAGCAGTACTTC. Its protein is CASSYTPTSGGNEQYF.

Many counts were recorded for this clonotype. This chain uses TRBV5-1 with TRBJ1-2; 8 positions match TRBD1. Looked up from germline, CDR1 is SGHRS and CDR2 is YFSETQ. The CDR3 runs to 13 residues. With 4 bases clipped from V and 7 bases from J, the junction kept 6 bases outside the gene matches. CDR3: CASSPDRGSGYTF. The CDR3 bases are TGCGCCAGCAGCCCCGACAGGGGAAGTGGCTACACCTTC.

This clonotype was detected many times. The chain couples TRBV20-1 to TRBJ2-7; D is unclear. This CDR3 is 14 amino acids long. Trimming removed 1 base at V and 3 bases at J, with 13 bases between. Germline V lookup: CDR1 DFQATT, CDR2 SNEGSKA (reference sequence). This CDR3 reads CSARVPGASYEQYF. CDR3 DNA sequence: TGCAGTGCTAGAGTCCCAGGAGCCAGCTACGAGCAGTACTTC.

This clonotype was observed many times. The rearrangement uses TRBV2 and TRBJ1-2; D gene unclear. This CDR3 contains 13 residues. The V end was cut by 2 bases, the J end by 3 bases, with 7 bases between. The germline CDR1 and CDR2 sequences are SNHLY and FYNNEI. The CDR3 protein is CASSELLDYGYTF. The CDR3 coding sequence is TGTGCCAGCAGTGAACTACTTGACTATGGCTACACCTTC.

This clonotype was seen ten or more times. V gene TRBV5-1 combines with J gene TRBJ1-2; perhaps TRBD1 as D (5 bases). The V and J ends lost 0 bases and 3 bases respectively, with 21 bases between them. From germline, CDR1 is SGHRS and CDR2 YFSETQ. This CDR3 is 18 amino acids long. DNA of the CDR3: TGCGCCAGCAGCTTGGCGGGGACCCGCCAGGCGTGGGACTATGGCTACACCTTC. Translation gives CASSLAGTRQAWDYGYTF.

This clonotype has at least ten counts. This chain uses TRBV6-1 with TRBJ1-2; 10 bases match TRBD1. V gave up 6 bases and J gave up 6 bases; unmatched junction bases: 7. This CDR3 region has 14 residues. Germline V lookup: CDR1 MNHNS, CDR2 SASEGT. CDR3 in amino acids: CASRRRQGANGYTF. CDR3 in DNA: TGTGCCAGCAGGCGACGACAGGGGGCAAATGGCTACACCTTC.

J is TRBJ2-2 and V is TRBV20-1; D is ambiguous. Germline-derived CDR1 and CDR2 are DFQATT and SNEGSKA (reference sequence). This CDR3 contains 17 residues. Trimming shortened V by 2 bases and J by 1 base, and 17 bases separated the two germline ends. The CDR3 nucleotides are TGCAGTGCTAGACGGAACAACCCACCCTTGAACACCGGGGAGCTGTTTTTT. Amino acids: CSARRNNPPLNTGELFF.

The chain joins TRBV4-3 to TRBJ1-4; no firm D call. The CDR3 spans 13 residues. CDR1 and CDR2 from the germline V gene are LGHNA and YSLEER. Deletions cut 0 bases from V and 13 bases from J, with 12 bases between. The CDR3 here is CASSQENRGRLFF. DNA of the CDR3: TGCGCCAGCAGCCAAGAAAACCGGGGAAGACTGTTTTTT.

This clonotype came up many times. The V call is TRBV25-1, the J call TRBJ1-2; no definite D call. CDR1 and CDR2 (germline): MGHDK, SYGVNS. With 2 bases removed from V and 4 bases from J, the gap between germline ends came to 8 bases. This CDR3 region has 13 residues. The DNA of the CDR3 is TGTGCCAGCAGTGAAACAGTGGTCTATGGCTACACCTTC. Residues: CASSETVVYGYTF.

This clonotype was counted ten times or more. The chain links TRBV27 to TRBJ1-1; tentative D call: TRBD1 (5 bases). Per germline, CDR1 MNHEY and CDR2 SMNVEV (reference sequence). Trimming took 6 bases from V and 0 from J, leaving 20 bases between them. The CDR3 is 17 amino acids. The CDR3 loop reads CASSRLRGGGLNTEAFF. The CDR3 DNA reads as TGTGCCAGCAGCCGGCTTAGGGGTGGCGGCTTGAACACTGAAGCTTTCTTT.

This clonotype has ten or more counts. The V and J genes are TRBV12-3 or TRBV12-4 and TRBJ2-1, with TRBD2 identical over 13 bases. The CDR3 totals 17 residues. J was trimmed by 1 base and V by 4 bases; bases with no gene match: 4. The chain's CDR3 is CASSWTSGGLSYNEQFF. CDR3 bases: TGTGCCAGCAGTTGGACTAGCGGGGGCCTTTCCTACAATGAGCAGTTCTTC.

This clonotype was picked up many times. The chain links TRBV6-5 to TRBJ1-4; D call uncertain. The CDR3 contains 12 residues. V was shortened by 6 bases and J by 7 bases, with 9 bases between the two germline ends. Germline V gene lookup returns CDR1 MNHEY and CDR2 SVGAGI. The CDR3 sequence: CASSLTGEKLFF. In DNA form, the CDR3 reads TGTGCCAGCAGCCTCACGGGTGAAAAACTGTTTTTT.

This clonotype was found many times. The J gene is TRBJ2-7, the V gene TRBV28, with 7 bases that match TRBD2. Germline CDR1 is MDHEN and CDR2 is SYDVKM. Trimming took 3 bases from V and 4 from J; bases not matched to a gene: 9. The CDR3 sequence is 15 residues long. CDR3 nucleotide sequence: TGTGCCAGCAGTTTTGGAGGGAGCGGGGTTTACGAGCAGTACTTC. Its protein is CASSFGGSGVYEQYF.

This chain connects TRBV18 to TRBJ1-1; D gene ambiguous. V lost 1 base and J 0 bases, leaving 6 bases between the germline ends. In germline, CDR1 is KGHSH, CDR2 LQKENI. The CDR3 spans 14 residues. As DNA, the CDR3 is TGTGCCAGCTCACCACAGTCACTGAACACTGAAGCTTTCTTT. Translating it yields CASSPQSLNTEAFF. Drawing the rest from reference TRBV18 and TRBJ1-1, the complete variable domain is NAGVMQNPRHLVRRRGQEARLRCSPMKGHSHVYWYRQLPEEGLKFMVYLQKENIIDESGMPKERFSAEFPKEGPSILRIQQVVRGDSAAYFCASSPQSLNTEAFFGQGTRLTVV.

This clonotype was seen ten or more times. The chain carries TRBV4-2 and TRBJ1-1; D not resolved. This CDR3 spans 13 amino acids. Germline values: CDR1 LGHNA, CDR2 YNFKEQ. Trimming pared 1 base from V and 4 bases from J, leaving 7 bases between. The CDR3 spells CASSQAGSTEAFF. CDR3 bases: TGTGCCAGCAGCCAAGCCGGGTCCACTGAAGCTTTCTTT.

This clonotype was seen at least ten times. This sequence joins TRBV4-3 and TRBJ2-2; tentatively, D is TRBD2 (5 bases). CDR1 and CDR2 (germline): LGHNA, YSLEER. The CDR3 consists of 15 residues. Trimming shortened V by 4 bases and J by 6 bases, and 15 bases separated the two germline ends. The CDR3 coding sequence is TGCGCCAGCAGCCCTTTCGACGGGCGGGCCGGGGAGCTGTTTTTT. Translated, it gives CASSPFDGRAGELFF.

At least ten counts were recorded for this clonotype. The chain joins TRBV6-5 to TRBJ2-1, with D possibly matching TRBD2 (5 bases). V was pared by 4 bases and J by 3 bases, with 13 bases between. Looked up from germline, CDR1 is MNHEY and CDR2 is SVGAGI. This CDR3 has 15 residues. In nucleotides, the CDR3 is TGTGCCAGCAGTTCCTTTGGAGGAGGCTACAATGAGCAGTTCTTC. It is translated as CASSSFGGGYNEQFF.

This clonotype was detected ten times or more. The CDR3: CASRSLQGPLEQYF. Here the CDR3 DNA reads TGTGCCAGCAGATCCTTACAGGGCCCCCTCGAGCAGTACTTC. The chain joins TRBV6-1 to TRBJ2-7, with D possibly being TRBD1 (6 bases). From germline, CDR1 is MNHNS and CDR2 SASEGT. This CDR3 is 14 amino acids long. The V end was cut by 6 bases, the J end by 6 bases, with 18 bases between.

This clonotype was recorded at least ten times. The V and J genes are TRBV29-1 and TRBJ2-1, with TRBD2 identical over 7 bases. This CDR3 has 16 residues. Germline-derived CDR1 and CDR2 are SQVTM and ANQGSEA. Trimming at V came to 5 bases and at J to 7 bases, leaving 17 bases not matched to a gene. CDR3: CSVRGRAKLLKNEQFF. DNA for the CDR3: TGCAGCGTTCGGGGGAGGGCCAAACTACTGAAGAATGAGCAGTTCTTC.